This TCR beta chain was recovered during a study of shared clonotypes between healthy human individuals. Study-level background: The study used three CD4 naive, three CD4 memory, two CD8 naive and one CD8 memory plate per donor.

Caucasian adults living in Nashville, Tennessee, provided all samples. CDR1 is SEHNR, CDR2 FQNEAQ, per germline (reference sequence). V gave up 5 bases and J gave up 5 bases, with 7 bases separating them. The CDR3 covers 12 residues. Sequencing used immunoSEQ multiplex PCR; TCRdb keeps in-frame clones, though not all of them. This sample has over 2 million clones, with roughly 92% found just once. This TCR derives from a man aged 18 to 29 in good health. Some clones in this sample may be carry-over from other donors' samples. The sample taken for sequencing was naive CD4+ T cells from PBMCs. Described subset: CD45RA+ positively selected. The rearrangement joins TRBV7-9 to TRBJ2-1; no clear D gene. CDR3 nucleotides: TGTGCCAGCAGCCCTGTTAACAATGAGCAGTTCTTC. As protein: CASSPVNNEQFF.